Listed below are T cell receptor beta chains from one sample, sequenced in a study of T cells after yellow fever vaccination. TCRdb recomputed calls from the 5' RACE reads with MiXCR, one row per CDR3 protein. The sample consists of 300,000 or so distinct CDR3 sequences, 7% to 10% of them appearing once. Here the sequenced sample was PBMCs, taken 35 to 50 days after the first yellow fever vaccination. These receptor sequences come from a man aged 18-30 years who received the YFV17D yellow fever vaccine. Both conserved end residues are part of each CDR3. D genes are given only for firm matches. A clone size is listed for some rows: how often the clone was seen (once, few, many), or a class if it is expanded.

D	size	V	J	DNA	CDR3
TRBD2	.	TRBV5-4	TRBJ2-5	TGTGCCAGCAAGCTAGCGGGGGACCAAGAGACCCAGTACTTC	CASKLAGDQETQYF
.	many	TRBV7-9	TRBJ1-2	TGTGCCAGCAGCGTCGGGAGGCTTGAGGGCTACACCTTC	CASSVGRLEGYTF
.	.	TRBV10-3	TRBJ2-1	TGTGCCATCAGTAGTCTCGGACGGACCCTTGACAATGAGCAGTTCTTC	CAISSLGRTLDNEQFF
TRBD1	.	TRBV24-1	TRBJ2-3	TGTGCCACCAGTGATTTACCGGGACAGGGGACAGATACGCAGTATTTT	CATSDLPGQGTDTQYF
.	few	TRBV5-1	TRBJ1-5	TGCGCCAGCAGCTTGGGGTCGGAGATCAATCAGCCCCAGCATTTT	CASSLGSEINQPQHF
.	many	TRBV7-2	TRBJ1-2	TGTGCCAGCAGCTCCACCTATGGCTACACCTTC	CASSSTYGYTF
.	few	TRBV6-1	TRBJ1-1	TGTGCCAGCACCCCCGGATTCAACACTGAAGCTTTCTTT	CASTPGFNTEAFF
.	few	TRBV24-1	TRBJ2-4	TGTGCCACCAGTGATTGGGGCCGGGGAAACATTCAGTACTTC	CATSDWGRGNIQYF
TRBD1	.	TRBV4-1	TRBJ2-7	TGCGCCAGCAGCCCCTCACCCGGGACAGTTTCCTACGAGCAGTACTTC	CASSPSPGTVSYEQYF
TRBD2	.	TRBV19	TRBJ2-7	TGTGCCAGTGGGGACTACAACTACGAGCAGTACTTC	CASGDYNYEQYF
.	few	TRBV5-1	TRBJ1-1	TGCGCCAGCAGCTTGGTGGCGGCCACTGAAGCTTTCTTT	CASSLVAATEAFF
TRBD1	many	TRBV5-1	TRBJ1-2	TGCGCCAGCAGCAGAGACAGGGTAGACTATGGCTACACCTTC	CASSRDRVDYGYTF
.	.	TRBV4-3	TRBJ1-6	TGCGCCAGCAGCCAAGAAGCGTACAGGGAGAATTCACCCCTCCACTTT	CASSQEAYRENSPLHF
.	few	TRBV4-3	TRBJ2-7	TGCGCCAGCAGCCCATACCGGGACGGCTCCTACGAGCAGTACTTC	CASSPYRDGSYEQYF
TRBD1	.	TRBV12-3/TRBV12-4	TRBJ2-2	TGTGCCAGCAGATATTCCGGGACAGGGATCACCGGGGAGCTGTTTTTT	CASRYSGTGITGELFF
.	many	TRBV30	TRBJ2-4	TGTGCCTGGAGTGTAAATCGCATTCAGTACTTC	CAWSVNRIQYF
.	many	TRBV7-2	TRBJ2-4	TGTGCCAGCAGCTTGGGGCCACTAAACATTCAGTACTTC	CASSLGPLNIQYF
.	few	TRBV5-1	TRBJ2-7	TGCGCCAGCGATAACGTTGACTCGAGCTCCTACGAGCAGTACTTC	CASDNVDSSSYEQYF
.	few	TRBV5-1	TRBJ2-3	TGCGCCAGCAGCTGGGCAGGGTTAGATACGCAGTATTTT	CASSWAGLDTQYF
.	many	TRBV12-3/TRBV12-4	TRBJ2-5	TGTGCCAGCAGTTTAGCAACCGCCCAAGAAGAGACCCAGTACTTC	CASSLATAQEETQYF